This T cell receptor (beta chain) was observed in a study of T-cell reconstitution after alpha-beta-depleted transplantation in children. The CDR3 spans 15 residues. Germline V gives CDR1 SGHRS, CDR2 YFSETQ. Preparing the TCRbeta library involved the use of unique molecular identifiers. TCRdb used MiXCR to reprocess the PCR reads, holding one entry per CDR3 protein. The sample lists hundreds of thousands of distinct CDR3 sequences, over 10% occurring once. Overall study findings and caveats: Where alpha-beta T cells came from about two months after transplant was reportedly several hundred expanded graft clones. Among T cells one year after transplant, newly produced cells accounted for most counts and diversity.

Turning to this clonotype: As yet, its antigen is unknown. Sequence at one end of the junction differs from germline and may be a read error.

This specimen was PBMCs, taken before TCRalphabeta/CD19-depleted stem cell transplant. The rearrangement links TRBV5-1 to TRBJ2-1; D remains ambiguous. This clonotype was obtained from a girl aged 2 to 9 with congenital amegakaryocytic thrombocytopenia, due to receive a stem cell transplant. The CDR3 nucleotides read TGCGCCAGCAGCTTTCGCGCTCCCAGTGTCAATGATCAGTTCTTC. Amino acids: CASSFRAPSVNDQFF.